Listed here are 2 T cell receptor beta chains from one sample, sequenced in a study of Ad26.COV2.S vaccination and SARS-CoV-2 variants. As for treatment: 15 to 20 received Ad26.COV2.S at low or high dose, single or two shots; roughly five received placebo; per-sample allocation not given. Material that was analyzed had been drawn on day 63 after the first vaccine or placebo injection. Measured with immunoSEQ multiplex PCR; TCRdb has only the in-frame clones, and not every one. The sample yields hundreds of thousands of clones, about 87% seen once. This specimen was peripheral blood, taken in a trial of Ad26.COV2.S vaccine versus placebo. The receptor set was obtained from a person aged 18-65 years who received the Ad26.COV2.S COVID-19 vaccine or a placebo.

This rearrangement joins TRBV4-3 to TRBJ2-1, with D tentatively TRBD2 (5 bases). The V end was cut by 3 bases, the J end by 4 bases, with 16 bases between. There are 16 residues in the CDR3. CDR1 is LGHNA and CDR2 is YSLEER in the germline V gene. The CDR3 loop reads CASSQEVIARYNEQFF. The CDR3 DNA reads TGCGCCAGCAGCCAGGAAGTAATAGCGAGATACAATGAGCAGTTCTTC.

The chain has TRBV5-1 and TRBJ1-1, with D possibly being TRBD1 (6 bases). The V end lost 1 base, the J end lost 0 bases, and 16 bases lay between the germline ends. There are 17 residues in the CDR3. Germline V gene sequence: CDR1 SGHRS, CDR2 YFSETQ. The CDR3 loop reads CASSLPKHGQLNTEAFF. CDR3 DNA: TGCGCCAGCAGCTTGCCCAAACATGGACAGCTGAACACTGAAGCTTTCTTT.